This entry features one TCR beta chain sequence. Its antigen is not identified. TCRdb re-derived calls from the RACE reads in MiXCR, one entry per CDR3 protein. The sample records 80,000 to 95,000 distinct CDR3 sequences, about 11% being singletons. The entry originates in a study of human T cells and chemical hapten exposure. Study summary: TCR yields differed between samples (mainly from small differences in pooled library volume).

Germline loops: CDR1 ENHRY, CDR2 SYGVKD. The CDR3 runs 16 residues. Trimming cost V 2 bases and J 4 bases; bases outside gene matches: 5. Broader study findings: There was no change with DPC sensitization in TCRs above 1 in 1000 frequency. Expanded TCRs clustered into significantly more large CDR3 similarity groups than controls, the analysis revealed.

Time point of the sample: patch test 1, 2 weeks after DPC sensitization. Indicated treatment: therapeutic diphenylcyclopropenone sensitization with weekly scalp DPC. The total RNA was obtained from whole blood that was not fractionated. V gene TRBV10-3 combines with J gene TRBJ2-3, with TRBD1 identical over 11 bases. The input for sequencing was whole blood, taken in connection with sensitization to the hapten diphenylcyclopropenone (DPC). This TCR came from a woman in her fifties or sixties with alopecia areata. Some clones in this sample may be carry-over from other donors' samples. Here the CDR3 DNA reads TGTGCCATCAGTGAGGAGGGGACAGGGGGGGCAGATACGCAGTATTTT. This translates into CAISEEGTGGADTQYF.